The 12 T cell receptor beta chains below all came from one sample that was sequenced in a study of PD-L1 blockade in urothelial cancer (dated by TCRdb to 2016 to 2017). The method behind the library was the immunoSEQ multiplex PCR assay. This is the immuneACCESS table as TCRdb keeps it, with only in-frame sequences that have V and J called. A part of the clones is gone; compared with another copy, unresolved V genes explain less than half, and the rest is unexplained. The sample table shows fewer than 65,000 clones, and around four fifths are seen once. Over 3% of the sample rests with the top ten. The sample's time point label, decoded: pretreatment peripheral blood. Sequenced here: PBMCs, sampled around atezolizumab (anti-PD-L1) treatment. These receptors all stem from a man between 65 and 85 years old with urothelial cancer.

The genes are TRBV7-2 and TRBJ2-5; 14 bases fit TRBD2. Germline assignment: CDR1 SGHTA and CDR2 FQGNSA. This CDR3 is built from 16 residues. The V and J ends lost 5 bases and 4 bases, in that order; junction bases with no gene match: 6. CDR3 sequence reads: CASSPPGTSGGETQYF. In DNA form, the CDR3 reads TGTGCCAGCAGCCCCCCCGGGACTAGCGGGGGAGAGACCCAGTACTTC.

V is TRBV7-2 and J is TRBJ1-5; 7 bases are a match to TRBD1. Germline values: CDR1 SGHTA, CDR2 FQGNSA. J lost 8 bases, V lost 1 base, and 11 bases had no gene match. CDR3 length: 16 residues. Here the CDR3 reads CASSLGQGQTREPQHF. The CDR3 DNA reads TGTGCCAGCAGCTTAGGACAGGGACAAACCAGAGAGCCCCAGCATTTT.

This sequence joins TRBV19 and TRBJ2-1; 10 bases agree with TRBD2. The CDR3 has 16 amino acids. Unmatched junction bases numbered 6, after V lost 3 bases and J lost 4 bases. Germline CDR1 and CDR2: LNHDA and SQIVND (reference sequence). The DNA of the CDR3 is TGTGCCAGTAGTATGGAAAGCGGGGGGGGTTACAATGAGCAGTTCTTC. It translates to CASSMESGGGYNEQFF.

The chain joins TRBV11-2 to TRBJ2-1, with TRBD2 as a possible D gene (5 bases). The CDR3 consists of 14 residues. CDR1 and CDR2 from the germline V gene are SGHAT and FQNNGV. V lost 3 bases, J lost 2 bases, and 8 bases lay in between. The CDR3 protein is CASSLSGPYNEQFF. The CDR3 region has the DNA TGTGCCAGCAGCTTGAGCGGACCCTACAATGAGCAGTTCTTC.

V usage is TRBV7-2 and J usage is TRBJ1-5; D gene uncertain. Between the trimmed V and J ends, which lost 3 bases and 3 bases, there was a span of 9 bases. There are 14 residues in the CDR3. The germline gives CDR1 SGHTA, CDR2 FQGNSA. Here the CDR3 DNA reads TGTGCCAGCAGCTTTCTGGGCTACAATCAGCCCCAGCATTTT. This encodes CASSFLGYNQPQHF.

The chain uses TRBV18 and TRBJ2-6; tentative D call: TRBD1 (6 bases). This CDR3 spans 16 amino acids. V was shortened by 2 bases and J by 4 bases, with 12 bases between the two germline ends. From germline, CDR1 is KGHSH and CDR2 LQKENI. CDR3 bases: TGTGCCAGCTCACCAGGGGGCTCTAACGGGGCCAACGTCCTGACTTTC. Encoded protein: CASSPGGSNGANVLTF.

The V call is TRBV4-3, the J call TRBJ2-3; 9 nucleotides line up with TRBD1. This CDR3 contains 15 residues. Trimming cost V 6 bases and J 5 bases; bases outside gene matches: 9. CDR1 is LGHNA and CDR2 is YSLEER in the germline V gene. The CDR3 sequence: CASSLNRGRGDTQYF. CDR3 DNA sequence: TGCGCCAGCAGTCTCAACAGGGGGCGTGGAGATACGCAGTATTTT.

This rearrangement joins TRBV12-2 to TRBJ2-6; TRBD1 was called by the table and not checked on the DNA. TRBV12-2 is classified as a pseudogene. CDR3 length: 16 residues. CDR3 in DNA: TGTGCAAGTCGCTCACCCTTCAGCTCTGGGGCCAACGTCCTGACTTTC. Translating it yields CASRSPFSSGANVLTF.

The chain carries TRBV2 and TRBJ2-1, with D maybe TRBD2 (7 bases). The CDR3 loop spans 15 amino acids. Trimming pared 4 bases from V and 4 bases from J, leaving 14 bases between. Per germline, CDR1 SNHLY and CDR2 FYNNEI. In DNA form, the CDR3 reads TGTGCCAGCAGTGCTACGAGGGGGGGGTACAATGAGCAGTTCTTC. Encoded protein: CASSATRGGYNEQFF.

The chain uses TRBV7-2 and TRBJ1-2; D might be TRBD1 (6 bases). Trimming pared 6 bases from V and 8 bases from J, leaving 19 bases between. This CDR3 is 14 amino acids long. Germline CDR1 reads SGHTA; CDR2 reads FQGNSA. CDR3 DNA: TGTGCCAGCAGGGGGATAGGGGGGGTCATGGGCTACACCTTC. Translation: CASRGIGGVMGYTF.

CDR3: CASSTGTGDQETQYF. The CDR3 DNA is TGTGCCAGCAGCACAGGGACAGGGGATCAAGAGACCCAGTACTTC. This sequence joins TRBV7-7 and TRBJ2-5; the match to TRBD1 covers 10 bases. Germline values: CDR1 SSHAT, CDR2 FNYEAQ (reference sequence). The J segment lost 2 bases and the V segment lost 5 bases, leaving 5 bases of the junction unmatched. The CDR3 has 15 amino acids.

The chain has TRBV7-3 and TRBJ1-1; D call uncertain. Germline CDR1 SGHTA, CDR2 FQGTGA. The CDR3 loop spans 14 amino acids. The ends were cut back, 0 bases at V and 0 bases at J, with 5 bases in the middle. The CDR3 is CASSLTPVNTEAFF. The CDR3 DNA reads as TGTGCCAGCAGCTTAACTCCGGTGAACACTGAAGCTTTCTTT.